This is a list of T cell receptor beta chains from one sample in a study of regulatory T cells in long-lasting Graves disease. TCRdb fed the multiplex PCR reads into MiXCR, producing one record per CDR3 protein. The repertoire holds 440,000 or so distinct CDR3 sequences, about 16% seen once, with approximately 15% in the top ten. Another study also made use of these data, one on T cells in Graves' hyperthyroidism and ophthalmopathy.

The starting material was peripheral blood mononuclear cells (PBMCs), obtained at new diagnosis, from a patient treated with antithyroid drugs. All receptors derive from a woman aged 25 to 39 with Graves disease. CDR3s include the opening cysteine and the closing phenylalanine or tryptophan. Each record gives: D gene, clone size, J gene, V gene, CDR3 protein, CDR3 DNA. D genes are given only for firm matches. A row's size may be missing; if present it is once, few, many or a size class.

D: NA
size: few
J: TRBJ1-1
V: TRBV9
CDR3: CASSIGQMNTEAFF
DNA: TGTGCCAGCAGCATCGGACAGATGAACACTGAAGCTTTCTTT

D: TRBD1
size: NA
J: TRBJ1-6
V: TRBV5-1
CDR3: CASSPFGSGGENSPLHF
DNA: TGCGCCAGCAGCCCCTTCGGGTCAGGGGGCGAAAATTCACCCCTCCACTTT

D: NA
size: few
J: TRBJ2-7
V: TRBV7-9
CDR3: CASSYGSGPRSYEQYF
DNA: TGTGCCAGCAGCTATGGGAGCGGGCCTCGCTCCTACGAGCAGTACTTC

D: TRBD2
size: many
J: TRBJ2-1
V: TRBV25-1
CDR3: CASSEFGLVIRSNEQFF
DNA: TGTGCCAGCAGTGAATTCGGACTAGTTATCCGGTCGAATGAGCAGTTCTTC

D: NA
size: NA
J: TRBJ1-3
V: TRBV2
CDR3: CASSRTESSGNTIYF
DNA: TGTGCCAGCAGCCGGACAGAGAGCTCTGGAAACACCATATATTTT

D: NA
size: many
J: TRBJ2-1
V: TRBV3-1
CDR3: CASSQDPYNEQFF
DNA: TGTGCCAGCAGCCAAGACCCCTACAATGAGCAGTTCTTC

D: NA
size: few
J: TRBJ2-7
V: TRBV9
CDR3: CASSVGPGSYEQYF
DNA: TGTGCCAGCAGCGTAGGGCCTGGGTCCTACGAGCAGTACTTC

D: TRBD2
size: many
J: TRBJ2-1
V: TRBV2
CDR3: CASSKTSWGDQNEQFF
DNA: TGTGCCAGCAGCAAGACTAGCTGGGGCGACCAAAATGAGCAGTTCTTC

D: TRBD2
size: NA
J: TRBJ2-7
V: TRBV5-1
CDR3: CASSLGLAGGSSQHTRLYEQYF
DNA: TGCGCCAGCAGCTTGGGACTAGCGGGAGGTTCGTCACAACATACAAGATTATACGAGCAGTACTTC

D: TRBD2
size: few
J: TRBJ2-5
V: TRBV30
CDR3: CAWSVLSGLAGVETQYF
DNA: TGTGCCTGGAGTGTACTCTCTGGACTAGCGGGAGTTGAGACCCAGTACTTC

D: NA
size: many
J: TRBJ2-4
V: TRBV12-5
CDR3: CASGLVPKGGAKNIQYF
DNA: TGTGCTAGTGGTTTGGTACCTAAGGGGGGGGCCAAAAACATTCAGTACTTC

D: NA
size: many
J: TRBJ2-3
V: TRBV7-3
CDR3: CASSLRGRWDTQYF
DNA: TGTGCCAGCAGCTTAAGGGGACGGTGGGATACGCAGTATTTT

D: NA
size: few
J: TRBJ1-1
V: TRBV5-1
CDR3: CASSLHWWNTEAFF
DNA: TGCGCCAGCAGCTTGCACTGGTGGAACACTGAAGCTTTCTTT

D: TRBD1
size: NA
J: TRBJ2-2
V: TRBV9
CDR3: CASSPLGGRNTGELFF
DNA: TGTGCCAGCAGCCCGTTAGGGGGCCGCAACACCGGGGAGCTGTTTTTT

D: NA
size: many
J: TRBJ2-5
V: TRBV20-1
CDR3: CSARPPAGETQYF
DNA: TGCAGTGCCCGACCCCCGGCAGGAGAGACCCAGTACTTC

D: NA
size: many
J: TRBJ1-1
V: TRBV18
CDR3: CASSPGHLGTEAFF
DNA: TGTGCCAGCTCACCAGGACATCTGGGGACTGAAGCTTTCTTT

D: TRBD1
size: NA
J: TRBJ1-5
V: TRBV7-9
CDR3: CASSLEGTGGQPQHF
DNA: TGTGCCAGCAGCTTAGAGGGGACAGGGGGCCAGCCCCAGCATTTT

D: NA
size: few
J: TRBJ2-7
V: TRBV9
CDR3: CASSPEEQYF
DNA: TGTGCCAGCAGCCCAGAAGAGCAGTACTTC

D: NA
size: many
J: TRBJ1-1
V: TRBV12-3/TRBV12-4
CDR3: CASSLGQKLMIMNTEAFF
DNA: TGTGCCAGCAGTTTAGGGCAGAAGCTCATGATCATGAACACTGAAGCTTTCTTT

D: NA
size: NA
J: TRBJ1-6
V: TRBV30
CDR3: CAWSVGGASRNSPLHF
DNA: TGTGCCTGGAGTGTAGGCGGGGCCTCGCGGAATTCACCCCTCCACTTT

D: NA
size: many
J: TRBJ2-5
V: TRBV6-1
CDR3: CASSEAPGDPWF
DNA: TGTGCCAGCAGTGAAGCACCGGGGGACCCTTGGTTC

D: NA
size: many
J: TRBJ2-1
V: TRBV4-1
CDR3: CASSYGQRNEQFF
DNA: TGCGCCAGCAGTTACGGTCAGCGCAATGAGCAGTTCTTC

D: NA
size: many
J: TRBJ2-4
V: TRBV11-3
CDR3: CASSSPSVVTVNIQYF
DNA: TGTGCCAGCAGCTCCCCCTCGGTGGTTACAGTAAACATTCAGTACTTC

D: TRBD1
size: many
J: TRBJ2-7
V: TRBV12-3/TRBV12-4
CDR3: CASSYTGGAYEQYF
DNA: TGTGCCAGCAGTTATACAGGGGGCGCCTACGAGCAGTACTTC

D: NA
size: few
J: TRBJ2-2
V: TRBV20-1
CDR3: CSAARSGELFF
DNA: TGCAGTGCTGCCAGATCCGGGGAGCTGTTTTTT

D: TRBD1
size: NA
J: TRBJ1-4
V: TRBV3-1
CDR3: CASSPAVRRGPDEKLFF
DNA: TGTGCCAGCAGCCCCGCAGTAAGAAGGGGGCCGGATGAAAAACTGTTTTTT

D: NA
size: few
J: TRBJ1-2
V: TRBV24-1
CDR3: CATSSNYGYTF
DNA: TGTGCCACCAGCAGTAACTATGGCTACACCTTC